Sequencing of this T cell receptor (beta chain) was carried out in a study of T cells in Graves' hyperthyroidism and ophthalmopathy. V gave up 0 bases and J gave up 5 bases; unmatched junction bases: 0. This CDR3 has 13 amino acids. Germline assignment: CDR1 SNHLY and CDR2 FYNNEI. As to this clonotype: Its antigen is unknown.

Regarding the study as a whole: Median prediction lead before ophthalmopathy onset was around 6.9 months with the model.

The source material, RNA transcripts, was used to amplify TCR beta CDR3 regions. An initial round of RT-PCR targeting the TCR CDR3 relied on the HTBI primer set. TCRdb re-called the multiplex PCR reads with MiXCR, one entry per CDR3 protein. Of 450,000 to 700,000 distinct CDR3 sequences listed, 46% were seen once; the top ten hold around 20%. The chain recombines TRBV2 with TRBJ2-5, with 7 positions matching TRBD2. The TCR originated in an adult woman with Graves' disease, either hyperthyroidism or ophthalmopathy (not recorded which). Sample: peripheral blood or thyroid tissue (not recorded which). The CDR3 here is CASSEAGGETQYF. DNA of the CDR3: TGTGCCAGCAGTGAAGCGGGGGGGGAGACCCAGTACTTC. The entire variable domain, with the rest obtained from reference TRBV2 and TRBJ2-5, is as follows: EPEVTQTPSHQVTQMGQEVILRCVPISNHLYFYWYRQILGQKVEFLVSFYNNEISEKSEIFDDQFSVERPDGSNFTLKIRSTKLEDSAMYFCASSEAGGETQYFGPGTRLLVL.